One sample yielded the 27 T cell receptor beta chains listed below, sequenced in a study of shared clonotypes between healthy human individuals. The data were produced by immunoSEQ multiplex PCR, yet TCRdb's version contains in-frame clones alone and is incomplete. The sample consists of 1 million to 1.2 million clones, approximately 77% of them appearing once. The sequencing sample was made of memory CD4+ T cells from PBMCs. The sample's subset: CD45RA-negative fraction. Every receptor here comes from a man between 18 and 29 years old in good health. Some clones in this sample may be carry-over from other donors' samples.

The V and J genes are TRBV15 and TRBJ2-7; 7 positions agree with TRBD1. Germline CDR1 and CDR2: LNHNV and YYDKDF (reference sequence). The V segment lost 6 bases and the J segment 0 bases; nucleotides outside the gene matches: 5. The CDR3 totals 14 residues. The CDR3 sequence: CATRLDRSSYEQYF. CDR3 sequence (DNA): TGTGCCACCAGACTGGACAGGAGCTCCTACGAGCAGTACTTC.

J is TRBJ2-1 and V is TRBV7-2, with D maybe TRBD2 (5 bases). The germline V gene encodes CDR1 SGHTA and CDR2 FQGNSA. V was clipped by 1 base and J by 0 bases, with 10 bases between them. CDR3 length: 16 amino acids. Written as DNA, the CDR3 is TGTGCCAGCAGCTTAGTTTTCAGCGGCTCCTACAATGAGCAGTTCTTC. Its translation is CASSLVFSGSYNEQFF.

The chain couples TRBV9 to TRBJ2-7; TRBD1 might be the D (6 bases). The germline CDR1 and CDR2 sequences are SGDLS and YYNGEE. Trimming cost V 0 bases and J 4 bases, with 14 bases left between them. The CDR3 runs to 15 residues. CDR3 loop: CASSVAGRGWYEQYF. CDR3 nucleotides: TGTGCCAGCAGCGTAGCCGGCAGGGGTTGGTACGAGCAGTACTTC.

The chain has TRBV4-1 and TRBJ2-7, with TRBD2 matching 11 bases. The J segment lost 3 bases and the V segment lost 5 bases, leaving 6 bases of the junction unmatched. CDR3 size: 15 residues. Germline-derived CDR1 and CDR2 are MGHRA and YSYEKL. CDR3 loop: CASSIAGGPIYEQYF. The CDR3 DNA is TGCGCCAGCAGCATAGCGGGAGGGCCTATCTACGAGCAGTACTTC.

This chain links TRBV4-1 with TRBJ1-3; possibly TRBD1 for D (6 bases). Germline-derived CDR1 and CDR2 are MGHRA and YSYEKL. The CDR3 extends over 15 amino acids. The V end lost 5 bases, the J end lost 0 bases, and 11 bases lay between the germline ends. CDR3 in amino acids: CASSRQDHSGNTIYF. In DNA, the CDR3 is TGCGCCAGCAGCAGACAGGACCACTCTGGAAACACCATATATTTT.

V and J are TRBV5-1 and TRBJ2-6; unclear D gene. Germline-derived CDR1 and CDR2 are SGHRS and YFSETQ. V dropped 2 bases and J dropped 2 bases, with 8 bases sitting between them. The CDR3 sequence is 15 residues long. CDR3 loop: CASSLQPTGANVLTF. The CDR3 bases are TGCGCCAGCAGCTTACAGCCCACTGGGGCCAACGTCCTGACTTTC. Using reference TRBV5-1 and TRBJ2-6 for the parts outside the CDR3, the full variable domain is KAGVTQTPRYLIKTRGQQVTLSCSPISGHRSVSWYQQTPGQGLQFLFEYFSETQRNKGNFPGRFSGRQFSNSRSEMNVSTLELGDSALYLCASSLQPTGANVLTFGAGSRLTVL.

In this sample, this clone turned up many times. The rearrangement uses TRBV19 and TRBJ2-5, with a weak D call TRBD2 (7 bases). This CDR3 region has 15 residues. Trimming shortened V by 1 base and J by 2 bases, and 11 bases separated the two germline ends. CDR1 and CDR2 (germline): LNHDA, SQIVND (reference sequence). The CDR3 nucleotides are TGTGCCAGTAGTATAGTAGGGGGGGTACAAGAGACCCAGTACTTC. It yields the protein CASSIVGGVQETQYF.

V and J are TRBV5-1 and TRBJ1-2; 7 nucleotides agree with TRBD1. The CDR3 spans 13 residues. Trimming removed 4 bases from V and 4 bases from J; junction bases left unmatched: 4. Germline V gene data show CDR1 as SGHRS and CDR2 as YFSETQ. The CDR3 spells CASSPAGGYGYTF. DNA for the CDR3: TGCGCCAGCAGCCCGGCAGGGGGCTATGGCTACACCTTC. Full variable domain (outside the CDR3, taken from reference TRBV5-1 and TRBJ1-2): KAGVTQTPRYLIKTRGQQVTLSCSPISGHRSVSWYQQTPGQGLQFLFEYFSETQRNKGNFPGRFSGRQFSNSRSEMNVSTLELGDSALYLCASSPAGGYGYTFGSGTRLTVV.

The chain recombines TRBV27 with TRBJ1-5; possibly TRBD1 for D (6 bases). The CDR3 spans 16 residues. V dropped 0 bases and J dropped 2 bases, with 11 bases sitting between them. Germline-derived CDR1 and CDR2 are MNHEY and SMNVEV (reference sequence). The chain's CDR3 is CASSLSTGTGNQPQHF. In nucleotides, the CDR3 is TGTGCCAGCAGTTTATCCACAGGGACGGGCAATCAGCCCCAGCATTTT.

Details on this clone: A much larger clone lies one base from this, so it may be a read error. The chain uses TRBV11-2 and TRBJ2-3; D not certain. CDR1 and CDR2 (germline): SGHAT, FQNNGV. Trimming took 5 bases from V and 2 from J, leaving 5 bases between them. The CDR3 consists of 12 residues. The CDR3 coding sequence is TGTGCCAGCAGCGAGAACACAGATACGCAGTATTTT. Its translation: CASSENTDTQYF.

CDR3 sequence: CASSLVGQPYEQYF. DNA for the CDR3: TGTGCCAGCAGTTTAGTTGGACAGCCCTACGAGCAGTACTTC. J is TRBJ2-7 and V is TRBV28, with a possible D match to TRBD1 (6 bases). The germline V and J ends were trimmed by 2 bases and 2 bases, with 10 bases remaining between them. Germline V gene sequence: CDR1 MDHEN, CDR2 SYDVKM. The CDR3 has 14 residues.

This clone appeared many times. The J gene is TRBJ2-2, the V gene TRBV6-5; D may be TRBD1 or TRBD2 (5 bases each). The CDR3 consists of 14 residues. Trimming cost V 5 bases and J 6 bases, with 13 bases left between them. Germline V gene data show CDR1 as MNHEY and CDR2 as SVGAGI. The CDR3 DNA sequence: TGTGCCAGCAGTCCGCCCGGGACGCCCGGGGAGCTGTTTTTT. Its translation: CASSPPGTPGELFF.

V gene TRBV28 combines with J gene TRBJ1-6; D is perhaps TRBD1 (6 bases). Germline lookup yields CDR1 MDHEN and CDR2 SYDVKM. The CDR3 covers 16 residues. Trimming shortened V by 4 bases and J by 9 bases, and 19 bases separated the two germline ends. In DNA, the CDR3 is TGTGCCAGCAGTTCGGTGGGGAGGGTAGGGGGTTCACCCCTCCACTTT. This sequence encodes CASSSVGRVGGSPLHF.

In the case of this clone: The sample has other DNA sequences that encode this CDR3 too. This chain uses TRBV5-1 with TRBJ1-3; tentative D call: TRBD1 (5 bases). CDR3 length: 14 residues. Per germline, CDR1 SGHRS and CDR2 YFSETQ. Trimming stripped 4 bases from V and 4 bases from J, with 12 bases between. CDR3 loop: CASSPGTAGNTIYF. The CDR3, as DNA: TGCGCCAGCAGCCCAGGGACCGCGGGAAACACCATATATTTT.

The rearrangement uses TRBV7-3 and TRBJ2-1; 10 nucleotides agree with TRBD2. The trim removed 3 bases at V and 4 bases at J, leaving 3 bases unmatched. This CDR3 has 15 residues. Germline CDR1 is SGHTA and CDR2 is FQGTGA. The CDR3 sequence: CASSFSSGGYNEQFF. The CDR3 DNA follows: TGTGCCAGCAGCTTTTCTAGCGGGGGATACAATGAGCAGTTCTTC.

The chain combines TRBV7-3 with TRBJ2-1; D may be TRBD2 (6 bases). With 0 bases removed from V and 10 bases from J, the gap between germline ends came to 10 bases. The length of the CDR3 is 13 residues. The germline CDR1 and CDR2 sequences are SGHTA and FQGTGA. CDR3 bases: TGTGCCAGCAGCTTAACGCGAGGAGGGGAGCAGTTCTTC. The encoded protein is CASSLTRGGEQFF.

The chain has TRBV5-1 and TRBJ2-7; 9 bases line up with TRBD2. Losses at the gene ends were 1 base for V and 0 bases for J; bases not matched to a gene: 5. From germline, CDR1 is SGHRS and CDR2 YFSETQ. The CDR3 has 16 amino acids. CDR3 coding DNA: TGCGCCAGCAGCTTGTCGCCTAGCGGGGACTCCTACGAGCAGTACTTC. Its translation is CASSLSPSGDSYEQYF. The entire variable domain, with the rest obtained from reference TRBV5-1 and TRBJ2-7, is as follows: KAGVTQTPRYLIKTRGQQVTLSCSPISGHRSVSWYQQTPGQGLQFLFEYFSETQRNKGNFPGRFSGRQFSNSRSEMNVSTLELGDSALYLCASSLSPSGDSYEQYFGPGTRLTVT.

The chain recombines TRBV28 with TRBJ2-7; D unclear. V lost 5 bases to trimming and J lost 2 bases, with 10 bases between them. Germline V gene data show CDR1 as MDHEN and CDR2 as SYDVKM. This CDR3 contains 13 residues. The CDR3 DNA reads TGTGCCAGCAGTACGGCTGCTGCCTACGAGCAGTACTTC. This translates into CASSTAAAYEQYF. Based on the CDR3 plus reference TRBV28 and TRBJ2-7, the full variable domain is DVKVTQSSRYLVKRTGEKVFLECVQDMDHENMFWYRQDPGLGLRLIYFSYDVKMKEKGDIPEGYSVSREKKERFSLILESASTNQTSMYLCASSTAAAYEQYFGPGTRLTVT.

This rearrangement joins TRBV7-9 to TRBJ2-6, with 7 bases aligning to TRBD1. Germline V lookup: CDR1 SEHNR, CDR2 FQNEAQ (reference sequence). The CDR3 totals 17 residues. V was pared by 0 bases and J by 0 bases, with 2 bases of the junction left unmatched. The CDR3 coding sequence is TGTGCCAGCAGCTTAGCCGCAGGGGGCTCTGGGGCCAACGTCCTGACTTTC. Translating gives CASSLAAGGSGANVLTF.

The rearrangement joins TRBV11-2 to TRBJ2-6, with a possible D match to TRBD2 (5 bases). The CDR3 sequence is 18 residues long. Germline-derived CDR1 and CDR2 are SGHAT and FQNNGV. With 1 base removed from V and 0 bases from J, the gap between germline ends came to 13 bases. CDR3 nucleotide sequence: TGTGCCAGCAGCTTAGTGAGGCGGGCGGCCTCTGGGGCCAACGTCCTGACTTTC. Translation: CASSLVRRAASGANVLTF.

V usage is TRBV9 and J usage is TRBJ1-1; TRBD1 might be the D (6 bases). CDR3 length: 15 amino acids. Trimming shortened V by 0 bases and J by 5 bases, and 14 bases separated the two germline ends. Germline-derived CDR1 and CDR2 are SGDLS and YYNGEE. The CDR3 DNA reads TGTGCCAGCAGCGTAGACGCCAGGGGAGGAACTGAAGCTTTCTTT. This codes for CASSVDARGGTEAFF.

This clone was detected ten times or more. The chain combines TRBV10-3 with TRBJ2-2, with D tentatively TRBD2 (6 bases). V lost 2 bases to trimming and J lost 4 bases, with 11 bases between them. Germline V CDR1 and CDR2: ENHRY, SYGVKD. This CDR3 comprises 15 residues. The DNA of the CDR3 is TGTGCCATCAGTGAGGGAGGGACGGGCACCGGGGAGCTGTTTTTT. Residues: CAISEGGTGTGELFF.

V usage is TRBV6-6 and J usage is TRBJ1-2; no clear D. V lost 2 bases, J lost 2 bases, and 9 bases lay in between. Germline lookup yields CDR1 MNHNY and CDR2 SVGAGI (reference sequence). CDR3 length: 14 residues. CDR3 DNA: TGTGCCAGCAGTTACGGGCCGAGAAACTATGGCTACACCTTC. Translation: CASSYGPRNYGYTF.

V gene TRBV29-1 combines with J gene TRBJ1-2; D gene uncertain. Germline V gene data show CDR1 as SQVTM and CDR2 as ANQGSEA. The CDR3 runs to 13 residues. V was shortened by 8 bases and J by 8 bases, with 21 bases between the two germline ends. The CDR3 loop is CSSNVVNGLGYTF. Written as DNA, the CDR3 is TGCAGCTCCAACGTTGTCAACGGCTTAGGCTACACCTTC.

CDR3 in amino acids: CSAQVWNNEQFF. In DNA form, the CDR3 reads TGCAGCGCTCAAGTTTGGAACAATGAGCAGTTCTTC. The genes are TRBV29-1 and TRBJ2-1, with no clear D. Trimming cost V 7 bases and J 5 bases, with 12 bases left between them. Germline V gives CDR1 SQVTM, CDR2 ANQGSEA. The CDR3 is 12 residues long.

The rearrangement uses TRBV27 and TRBJ1-4; TRBD1 agrees at 9 bases. The CDR3 runs 15 residues. The ends lost 6 bases at V and 3 bases at J; junction bases unmatched: 5. The germline V gene encodes CDR1 MNHEY and CDR2 SMNVEV (reference sequence). CDR3 coding DNA: TGTGCCAGCAGACCACAGGGGGCCGCTAATGAAAAACTGTTTTTT. Amino acids: CASRPQGAANEKLFF.

The chain couples TRBV7-8 to TRBJ2-1; D possibly matches TRBD1 or TRBD2 (5 bases each). The germline V gene encodes CDR1 SGHVS and CDR2 FQNEAQ. Trimming cost V 3 bases and J 6 bases, with 24 bases left between them. The CDR3 is 18 residues long. CDR3 sequence: CASSLTVSLGRTSNEQFF. CDR3 nucleotides: TGTGCCAGCAGCTTGACCGTGTCTCTGGGACGGACGAGCAATGAGCAGTTCTTC.